Listed below are T cell receptor beta chains from one sample, sequenced in a study of cytomegalovirus exposure and HLA in healthy donors. Measured with immunoSEQ multiplex PCR; TCRdb has only the in-frame clones, and not every one. The sample lists under 200,000 clones; roughly 81% were seen once. The source material was PBMCs. These receptors were collected from a woman in her twenties or thirties in good health and CMV-seronegative. CDR3s include the opening cysteine and the closing phenylalanine or tryptophan. Each record gives: clone size, J gene, V gene, D gene, CDR3 DNA, CDR3 protein. The D gene is left open where the match is weak. Some rows have no size entry. The others give once, few or many, or a class for an expanded clone.

size: few; J: TRBJ2-1; V: TRBV7-6; D: -; DNA: TGTGCCAGCAGCTTCCAGGGGGGAGTTGGCTACAATGAGCAGTTCTTC; CDR3: CASSFQGGVGYNEQFF
size: -; J: TRBJ1-1; V: TRBV11-1; D: -; DNA: TGTGCCAGCAGCTTGGGGGGGGACCTCACTGAAGCTTTCTTT; CDR3: CASSLGGDLTEAFF
size: -; J: TRBJ2-7; V: TRBV18; D: TRBD2; DNA: TGTGCCAGCTCACCACAGACAGCGGGGCTGACCTACGAGCAGTACTTC; CDR3: CASSPQTAGLTYEQYF
size: -; J: TRBJ1-1; V: TRBV27; D: -; DNA: TGTGCCAGCAGTCCGTATCAGAGGTATACTGAAGCTTTCTTT; CDR3: CASSPYQRYTEAFF
size: -; J: TRBJ2-3; V: TRBV5-8; D: TRBD2; DNA: TGTGCCAGCAGCTTGGCGAACCTGTTGGGGGGGGTCACAGATACGCAGTATTTT; CDR3: CASSLANLLGGVTDTQYF
size: -; J: TRBJ1-2; V: TRBV11-2; D: -; DNA: TGTGCCAGCAGCGGCGCAGGGGTCTATGGCTACACCTTC; CDR3: CASSGAGVYGYTF
size: -; J: TRBJ2-1; V: TRBV6-6; D: TRBD1; DNA: TGTGCCAGCAGTTCTCGGACAGGGGGGGACAATGAGCAGTTCTTC; CDR3: CASSSRTGGDNEQFF
size: -; J: TRBJ1-2; V: TRBV28; D: TRBD1; DNA: TGTGCCAGCCGGGGACAGGGGGCGCGCCACTATGGCTACACCTTC; CDR3: CASRGQGARHYGYTF
size: -; J: TRBJ1-5; V: TRBV19; D: -; DNA: TGTGCCAGTAGTATCGAGACACCTATCGTCCCTCAGCCCCAGCATTTT; CDR3: CASSIETPIVPQPQHF
size: -; J: TRBJ1-2; V: TRBV5-1; D: TRBD1; DNA: TGCGCCAGCAGTGGGTCCGGGACAGGGGGGAACTATGGCTACACCTTC; CDR3: CASSGSGTGGNYGYTF
size: -; J: TRBJ2-7; V: TRBV7-6; D: TRBD1; DNA: TGTGCCAGCAGCTTACGGTCGGGACAGGGTGTCTACGAGCAGTACTTC; CDR3: CASSLRSGQGVYEQYF
size: -; J: TRBJ1-2; V: TRBV5-1; D: -; DNA: TGCGCCAGCAACGACCCTGTCTTGGGGCGCGGTGGCTACACCTTC; CDR3: CASNDPVLGRGGYTF
size: -; J: TRBJ2-7; V: TRBV30; D: -; DNA: TGTGCCTGGAGTGAGGAGGCAGGGGCCTACGAGCAGTACTTC; CDR3: CAWSEEAGAYEQYF
size: -; J: TRBJ1-6; V: TRBV5-4; D: TRBD1; DNA: TGTGCCAGCAGCCCGGGACAGAATTACTATAATTCACCCCTCCACTTT; CDR3: CASSPGQNYYNSPLHF
size: -; J: TRBJ2-7; V: TRBV6-5; D: TRBD1; DNA: TGTGCCAGCAGAAGCCGACAGGGGCTAATGCACGAGCAGTACTTC; CDR3: CASRSRQGLMHEQYF
size: -; J: TRBJ2-1; V: TRBV27; D: -; DNA: TGTGCCAGCAGTTTAAGGGGTCCAAGCTACAATGAGCAGTTCTTC; CDR3: CASSLRGPSYNEQFF
size: -; J: TRBJ2-7; V: TRBV9; D: TRBD1; DNA: TGTGCCAGCAGCGTAGGGGACAGGGGGCACGAGCAGTACTTC; CDR3: CASSVGDRGHEQYF
size: -; J: TRBJ2-2; V: TRBV9; D: -; DNA: TGTGCCAGCAGCCCCGGGGTCCTTGACGCCGGGGAGCTGTTTTTT; CDR3: CASSPGVLDAGELFF
size: -; J: TRBJ1-3; V: TRBV7-9; D: -; DNA: TGTGCCAGCAGTCAAGACACAGGGTCAAGAAACACCATATATTTT; CDR3: CASSQDTGSRNTIYF
size: -; J: TRBJ2-1; V: TRBV19; D: -; DNA: TGTGCCAGTAGTATTACAGGGACCTACTACAATGAGCAGTTCTTC; CDR3: CASSITGTYYNEQFF
size: -; J: TRBJ2-1; V: TRBV5-1; D: TRBD1; DNA: TGCGCCAGCAGCTTGGGGGACAGGGGTACCTACAATGAGCAGTTCTTC; CDR3: CASSLGDRGTYNEQFF
size: -; J: TRBJ2-2; V: TRBV30; D: TRBD2; DNA: TGTGCCTGTTCGCGGGGGACGAACACCGGGGAGCTGTTTTTT; CDR3: CACSRGTNTGELFF
size: few; J: TRBJ1-1; V: TRBV29-1; D: -; DNA: TGCAGCGTAGCTTTCGGCGGGGATGGCACTGAAGCTTTCTTT; CDR3: CSVAFGGDGTEAFF
size: -; J: TRBJ2-7; V: TRBV10-1; D: -; DNA: TGCGCCAGCAGTGAGGACAGGAGCTCCTACGAGCAGTACTTC; CDR3: CASSEDRSSYEQYF
size: once; J: TRBJ2-2; V: TRBV7-9; D: -; DNA: TGTGCCAGCACCCGAGAGGGGGGGCTGATTAGGAACACCGGGGAGCTGTTTTTT; CDR3: CASTREGGLIRNTGELFF
size: -; J: TRBJ2-7; V: TRBV28; D: -; DNA: TGTGCCAGCAGTTTGGCAGGGTACGAGCAGTACTTC; CDR3: CASSLAGYEQYF
size: once; J: TRBJ1-1; V: TRBV18; D: -; DNA: TGTGCCAGCTCACCCGCGTCAGGGCTAGTGAACACTGAAGCTTTCTTT; CDR3: CASSPASGLVNTEAFF
size: -; J: TRBJ2-7; V: TRBV4-1; D: TRBD2; DNA: TGCGCCAGCAGCCCTGGGGAGGGGGAGCAGTACTTC; CDR3: CASSPGEGEQYF
size: -; J: TRBJ1-1; V: TRBV19; D: -; DNA: TGTGCCAGTAGTATGTCCAGCGGGACTGAAGCTTTCTTT; CDR3: CASSMSSGTEAFF
size: -; J: TRBJ1-1; V: TRBV19; D: -; DNA: TGTGCCAGTAGTATGGGAGGGGCGAGGGGCGCTGAAGCTTTCTTT; CDR3: CASSMGGARGAEAFF
size: -; J: TRBJ1-1; V: TRBV28; D: -; DNA: TGTGCCAGCAGTCCCATACAGAACACTGAAGCTTTCTTT; CDR3: CASSPIQNTEAFF
size: -; J: TRBJ2-7; V: TRBV5-1; D: -; DNA: TGCGCCAGCAGCCCCCAGGGAAACTACGAGCAGTACTTC; CDR3: CASSPQGNYEQYF
size: -; J: TRBJ1-4; V: TRBV30; D: TRBD1; DNA: TGTGCCTGGGGGGCAGGGGGCGCAGAAAAACTGTTTTTT; CDR3: CAWGAGGAEKLFF
size: -; J: TRBJ2-7; V: TRBV19; D: TRBD2; DNA: TGTGCCAGTAGTGTAATAGCGGGGGCCTCCTACGAGCAGTACTTC; CDR3: CASSVIAGASYEQYF
size: -; J: TRBJ2-7; V: TRBV18; D: TRBD2; DNA: TGTGCCAGCTCACCACTAGTGGGGGGGAGGGCCTACGAGCAGTACTTC; CDR3: CASSPLVGGRAYEQYF
size: -; J: TRBJ2-7; V: TRBV15; D: TRBD1; DNA: TGTGCCACCAGCAGTCTTGGACAGGGGATCTACGAGCAGTACTTC; CDR3: CATSSLGQGIYEQYF
size: -; J: TRBJ2-1; V: TRBV5-6; D: TRBD1; DNA: TGTGCCAGAACTACAGGGGATACCTACAATGAGCAGTTCTTC; CDR3: CARTTGDTYNEQFF
size: -; J: TRBJ2-7; V: TRBV10-3; D: -; DNA: TGTGCCATCAGTGAACCCGGAGGGGTCCCTATCGAGCAGTACTTC; CDR3: CAISEPGGVPIEQYF
size: few; J: TRBJ2-2; V: TRBV9; D: -; DNA: TGTGCCAGCAGCGTACAGAATACCGGGGAGCTGTTTTTT; CDR3: CASSVQNTGELFF
size: -; J: TRBJ2-1; V: TRBV5-1; D: -; DNA: TGCGCCAGCAGCTTACGGACTCCCCGCAATGAGCAGTTCTTC; CDR3: CASSLRTPRNEQFF
size: -; J: TRBJ2-3; V: TRBV13; D: -; DNA: TGTGCCAGCAGCTTAGGAGACCGGGACTTGGGGTATTTT; CDR3: CASSLGDRDLGYF
size: -; J: TRBJ1-2; V: TRBV6-6; D: -; DNA: TGTGCCAGCAGTTACGGGGGAGGGTATGGCTACACCTTC; CDR3: CASSYGGGYGYTF
size: -; J: TRBJ1-2; V: TRBV19; D: -; DNA: TGTGCCAGTAGTATGGGGGCCGGGGGGAGCGGCTACACCTTC; CDR3: CASSMGAGGSGYTF
size: -; J: TRBJ2-7; V: TRBV5-6; D: TRBD2; DNA: TGTGCCAGCAGCTTTAACCCAGCGGGGGGGCCCGAGCAGTACTTC; CDR3: CASSFNPAGGPEQYF
size: -; J: TRBJ1-4; V: TRBV27; D: TRBD1; DNA: TGTGCCAGCAGTTTTCAGGGGGCGCGGGAAAAACTGTTTTTT; CDR3: CASSFQGAREKLFF
size: -; J: TRBJ2-3; V: TRBV29-1; D: -; DNA: TGCAGCGTTGATCGGGACTGGTTCTCTAGCACAGATACGCAGTATTTT; CDR3: CSVDRDWFSSTDTQYF
size: -; J: TRBJ2-5; V: TRBV19; D: -; DNA: TGTGCCAGTAGTATCTCCCCGGACTTGAAGACCCAGTACTTC; CDR3: CASSISPDLKTQYF
size: few; J: TRBJ2-1; V: TRBV6-5; D: TRBD1; DNA: TGTGCCAGCGGTATTGCCGGGACAGGGGGGAATGAGCAGTTCTTC; CDR3: CASGIAGTGGNEQFF
size: -; J: TRBJ2-1; V: TRBV27; D: -; DNA: TGTGCCAGCAGTTTATTCCGACAACTCTACAATGAGCAGTTCTTC; CDR3: CASSLFRQLYNEQFF
size: -; J: TRBJ1-5; V: TRBV5-4; D: TRBD1; DNA: TGTGCCAGCAGCTTGGGGACAGGGGGCGTCGGGCAGCCCCAGCATTTT; CDR3: CASSLGTGGVGQPQHF
size: -; J: TRBJ2-2; V: TRBV2; D: -; DNA: TGTGCCAGCAGTGCTCTTGGGAGTGGCGGGGAGCTGTTTTTT; CDR3: CASSALGSGGELFF
size: -; J: TRBJ2-1; V: TRBV2; D: -; DNA: TGTGCCAGCAGTGACGATGAGCAGTTCTTC; CDR3: CASSDDEQFF
size: few; J: TRBJ2-7; V: TRBV2; D: -; DNA: TGTGCCAGCAAAGCAGGGCCCTCCTACGAGCAGTACTTC; CDR3: CASKAGPSYEQYF
size: -; J: TRBJ1-6; V: TRBV6-1; D: -; DNA: TGTGCCAGCAGGGACCCCAGGGGTAATTCACCCCTCCACTTT; CDR3: CASRDPRGNSPLHF
size: -; J: TRBJ1-3; V: TRBV27; D: -; DNA: TGTGCCAGCAGTCTCCACGCCGACAGTCACTCTGGAAACACCATATATTTT; CDR3: CASSLHADSHSGNTIYF
size: -; J: TRBJ2-7; V: TRBV9; D: TRBD2; DNA: TGTGCCAGCAGCGGGACTAGCTCCTTCTCCTACGAGCAGTACTTC; CDR3: CASSGTSSFSYEQYF
size: -; J: TRBJ1-2; V: TRBV6-5; D: -; DNA: TGTGCCAGCAGTTCGTCCGGGCCGACGGGGGGCTACACCTTC; CDR3: CASSSSGPTGGYTF
size: once; J: TRBJ2-3; V: TRBV4-1; D: TRBD1; DNA: TGCGCCAGCAGCCAAGAGGGAAGGGGGCACGGCACAGATACGCAGTATTTT; CDR3: CASSQEGRGHGTDTQYF
size: -; J: TRBJ2-7; V: TRBV9; D: TRBD2; DNA: TGTGCCAGCAGCGCCGCCGGGGGGTCCAACTACGAGCAGTACTTC; CDR3: CASSAAGGSNYEQYF